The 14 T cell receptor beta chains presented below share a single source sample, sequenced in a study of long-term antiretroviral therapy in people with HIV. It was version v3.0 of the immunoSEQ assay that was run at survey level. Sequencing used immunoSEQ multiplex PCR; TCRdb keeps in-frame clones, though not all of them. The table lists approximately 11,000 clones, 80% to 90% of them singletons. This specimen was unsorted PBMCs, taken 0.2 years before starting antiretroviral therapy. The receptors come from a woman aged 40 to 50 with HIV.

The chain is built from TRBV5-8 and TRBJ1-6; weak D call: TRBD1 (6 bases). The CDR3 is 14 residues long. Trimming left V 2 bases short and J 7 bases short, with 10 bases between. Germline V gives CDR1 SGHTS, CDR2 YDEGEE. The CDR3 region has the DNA TGTGCCAGCAGCTTCGGCAGGGGAAATTCACCCCTCCACTTT. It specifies CASSFGRGNSPLHF.

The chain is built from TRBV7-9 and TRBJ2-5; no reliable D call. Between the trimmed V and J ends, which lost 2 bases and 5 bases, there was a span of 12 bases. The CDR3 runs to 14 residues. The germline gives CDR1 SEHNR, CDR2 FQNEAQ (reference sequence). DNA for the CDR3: TGTGCCAGCAGCTTATTTGAGTCTCGGGAGACCCAGTACTTC. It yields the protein CASSLFESRETQYF.

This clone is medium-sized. The CDR3 here is CASSSTGGAEAFF. As DNA, the CDR3 is TGTGCCAGCAGCTCAACAGGGGGAGCTGAAGCTTTCTTT. V gene TRBV7-3 combines with J gene TRBJ1-1, with TRBD1 identical over 8 bases. V gave up 4 bases and J gave up 6 bases; unmatched junction bases: 4. This CDR3 has 13 amino acids. Germline V gene sequence: CDR1 SGHTA, CDR2 FQGTGA. Using reference TRBV7-3 and TRBJ1-1 for the parts outside the CDR3, the full variable domain is GAGVSQTPSNKVTEKGKYVELRCDPISGHTALYWYRQSLGQGPEFLIYFQGTGAADDSGLPNDRFFAVRPEGSVSTLKIQRTERGDSAVYLCASSSTGGAEAFFGQGTRLTVV.

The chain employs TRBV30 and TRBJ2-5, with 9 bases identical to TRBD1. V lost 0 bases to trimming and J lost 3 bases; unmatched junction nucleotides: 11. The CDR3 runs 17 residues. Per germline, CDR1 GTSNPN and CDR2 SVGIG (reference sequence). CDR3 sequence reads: CAWSVDRGGVIEETQYF. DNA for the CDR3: TGTGCCTGGAGTGTAGACAGGGGGGGGGTTATCGAAGAGACCCAGTACTTC.

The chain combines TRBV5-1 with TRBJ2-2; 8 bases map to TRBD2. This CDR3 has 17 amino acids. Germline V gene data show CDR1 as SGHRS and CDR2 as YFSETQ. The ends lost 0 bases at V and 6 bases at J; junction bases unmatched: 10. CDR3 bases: TGCGCCAGCAGCTTGGGCTTTAGCGGGGCGAGGGCCGGGGAGCTGTTTTTT. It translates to CASSLGFSGARAGELFF.

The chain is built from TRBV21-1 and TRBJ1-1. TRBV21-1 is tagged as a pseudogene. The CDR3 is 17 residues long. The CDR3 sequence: CASSKHRVRHRNTEAFF. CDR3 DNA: TGTGCCAGCAGCAAGCATAGGGTGCGTCATCGGAACACTGAAGCTTTCTTT.

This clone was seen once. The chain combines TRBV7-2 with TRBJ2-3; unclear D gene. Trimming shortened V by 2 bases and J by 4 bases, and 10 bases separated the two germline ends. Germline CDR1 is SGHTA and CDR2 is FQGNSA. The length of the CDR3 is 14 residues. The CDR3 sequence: CASSLSAWADTQYF. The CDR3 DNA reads TGTGCCAGCAGCTTATCGGCTTGGGCAGATACGCAGTATTTT.

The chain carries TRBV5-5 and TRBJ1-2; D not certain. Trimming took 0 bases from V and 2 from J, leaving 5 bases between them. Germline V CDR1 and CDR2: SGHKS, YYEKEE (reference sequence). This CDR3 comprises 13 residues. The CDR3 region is CASSLEDNYGYTF. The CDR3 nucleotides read TGTGCCAGCAGCTTGGAGGACAACTATGGCTACACCTTC.

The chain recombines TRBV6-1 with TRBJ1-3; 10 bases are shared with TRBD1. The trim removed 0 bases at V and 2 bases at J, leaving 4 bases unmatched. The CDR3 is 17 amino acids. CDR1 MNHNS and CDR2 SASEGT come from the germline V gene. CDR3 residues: CASSEASTGGAGNTIYF. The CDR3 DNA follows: TGTGCCAGCAGTGAAGCTTCGACAGGGGGCGCTGGAAACACCATATATTTT.

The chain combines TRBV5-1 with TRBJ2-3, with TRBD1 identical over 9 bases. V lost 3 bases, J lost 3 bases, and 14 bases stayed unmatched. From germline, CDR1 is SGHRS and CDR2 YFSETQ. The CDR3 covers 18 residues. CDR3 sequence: CASSSDLQGAVRTDTQYF. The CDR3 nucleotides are TGCGCCAGCAGCTCTGATTTACAGGGGGCAGTTAGAACAGATACGCAGTATTTT.

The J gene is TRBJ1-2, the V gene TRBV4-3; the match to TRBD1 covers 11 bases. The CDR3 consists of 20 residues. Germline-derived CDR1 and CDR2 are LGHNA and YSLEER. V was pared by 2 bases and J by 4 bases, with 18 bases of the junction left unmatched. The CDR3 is CASSQSRNPGQGDGIYGYTF. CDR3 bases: TGCGCCAGCAGCCAAAGCCGAAACCCGGGACAGGGGGACGGGATCTATGGCTACACCTTC.

The CDR3: CASSTRDRGPENTEAFF. The CDR3 nucleotides are TGTGCCAGTAGTACACGGGACAGGGGGCCGGAGAACACTGAAGCTTTCTTT. This chain connects TRBV19 to TRBJ1-1; 12 nucleotides agree with TRBD1. V dropped 4 bases and J dropped 1; count of bases not matched to a gene: 7. This CDR3 region has 17 residues. The germline V gene encodes CDR1 LNHDA and CDR2 SQIVND (reference sequence). Filled out from reference TRBV19 and TRBJ1-1, the complete variable domain reads DGGITQSPKYLFRKEGQNVTLSCEQNLNHDAMYWYRQDPGQGLRLIYYSQIVNDFQKGDIAEGYSVSREKKESFPLTVTSAQKNPTAFYLCASSTRDRGPENTEAFFGQGTRLTVV.

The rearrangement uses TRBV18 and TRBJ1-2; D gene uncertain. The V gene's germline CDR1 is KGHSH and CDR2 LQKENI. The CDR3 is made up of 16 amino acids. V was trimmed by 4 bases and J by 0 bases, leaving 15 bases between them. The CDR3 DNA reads TGTGCCAGCTCACTAGACGAGAGTTTAGCTAACTATGGCTACACCTTC. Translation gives CASSLDESLANYGYTF.

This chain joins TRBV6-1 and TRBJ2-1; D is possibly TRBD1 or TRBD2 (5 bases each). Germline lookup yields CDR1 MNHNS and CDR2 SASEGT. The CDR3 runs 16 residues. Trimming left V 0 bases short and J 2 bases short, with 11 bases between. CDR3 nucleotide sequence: TGTGCCAGCAGTGAAGCGGGGGTTCTGACCTACAATGAGCAGTTCTTC. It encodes CASSEAGVLTYNEQFF.